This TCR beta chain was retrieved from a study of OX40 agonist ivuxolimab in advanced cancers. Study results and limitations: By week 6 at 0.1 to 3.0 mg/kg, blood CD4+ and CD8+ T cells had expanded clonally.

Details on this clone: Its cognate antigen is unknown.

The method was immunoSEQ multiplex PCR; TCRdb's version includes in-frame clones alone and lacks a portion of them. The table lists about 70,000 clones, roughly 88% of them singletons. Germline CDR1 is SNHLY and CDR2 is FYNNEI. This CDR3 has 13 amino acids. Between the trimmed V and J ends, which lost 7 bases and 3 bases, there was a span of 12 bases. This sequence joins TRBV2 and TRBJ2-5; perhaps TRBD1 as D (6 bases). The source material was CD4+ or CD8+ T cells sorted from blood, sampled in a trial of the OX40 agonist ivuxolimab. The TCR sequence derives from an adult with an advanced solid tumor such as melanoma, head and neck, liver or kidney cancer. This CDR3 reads CASNSRTEETQYF. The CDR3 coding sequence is TGTGCCAGCAACTCCCGGACAGAAGAGACCCAGTACTTC.